This T cell receptor beta chain appears in the sequencing data of a study of PD-1 and CTLA-4 blockade in melanoma. This CDR3 is 15 amino acids long. Germline V gives CDR1 SGDLS, CDR2 YYNGEE. V lost 4 bases to trimming and J lost 3 bases, with 14 bases between them. Assay used: immunoSEQ multiplex PCR; TCRdb lists only in-frame clones, some missing. The sample has some 21,000 clones; about 87% are singletons. This rearrangement joins TRBV9 to TRBJ1-5; D is possibly TRBD1 (5 bases). The receptor comes from a human donor with melanoma. The sample in question was CD8+ T cells from peripheral blood, obtained before anti-PD-1 treatment. The CDR3 DNA is TGTGCCAGCAGCCCCTGGGGAGGGGACAATCAGCCCCAGCATTTT. Translated, it gives CASSPWGGDNQPQHF.